The rows below give T cell receptor beta chains drawn from one sample of a study of blood T cell repertoires in COVID-19. The table came from immunoSEQ multiplex PCR; TCRdb's copy has only in-frame clones and leaves some out. The sample comprises under 300,000 clones, 85% of which are singletons, and about an eighth rests with the top ten. Sequencing was carried out using peripheral blood. The receptors were gathered from a human donor in a cohort sampled during active COVID-19. CDR3s include the opening cysteine and the closing phenylalanine or tryptophan. A D gene is named only where the DNA matches it firmly. Size is stated for part of the rows, as once, few or many counts, or as a class when the clone is expanded.

d_call j_call v_call clone_size cdr3_aa cdr3_nt
TRBD2 TRBJ2-1 TRBV7-2 . CASSFRVAGGYEQFF TGTGCCAGCAGCTTCCGAGTAGCGGGAGGGTATGAGCAGTTCTTC
. TRBJ2-3 TRBV6-5 . CASSWRPTSPTDTQYF TGTGCCAGCAGTTGGCGGCCTACATCCCCTACAGATACGCAGTATTTT
. TRBJ1-1 TRBV10-3 . CAISRSGNTEAFF TGTGCCATCAGTAGATCAGGGAACACTGAAGCTTTCTTT
. TRBJ1-2 TRBV28 . CASGRAPNYGYTF TGTGCCAGCGGGAGGGCTCCTAACTATGGCTACACCTTC
TRBD1 TRBJ2-5 TRBV29-1 . CSSRGQGYFETQYF TGCAGCTCCAGGGGGCAGGGTTATTTCGAGACCCAGTACTTC
TRBD2 TRBJ2-1 TRBV19 . CASNSGPTSGPYNEQFF TGTGCCAGTAACTCCGGACCAACTAGCGGGCCTTACAATGAGCAGTTCTTC
TRBD2 TRBJ2-1 TRBV6-5 . CASRKGTSGTIEQFF TGTGCCAGCAGGAAGGGGACTAGCGGGACAATCGAGCAGTTCTTC
TRBD2 TRBJ2-1 TRBV2 . CASNVGLARNEQFF TGTGCCAGCAACGTAGGACTAGCGCGGAATGAGCAGTTCTTC
TRBD1 TRBJ1-1 TRBV7-9 . CASSPGGPEAFF TGTGCCAGCAGTCCAGGGGGACCTGAAGCTTTCTTT
TRBD2 TRBJ2-1 TRBV7-8 . CASSYGLAGFNEQFF TGTGCCAGCAGCTACGGACTAGCGGGCTTCAATGAGCAGTTCTTC
. TRBJ1-1 TRBV6-6 . CASILSNQDSAFF TGTGCCAGCATCTTGTCTAATCAGGACTCGGCTTTCTTT
. TRBJ2-1 TRBV5-1 . CASSLASGRENEQFF TGCGCCAGCAGCTTGGCGTCGGGACGGGAGAATGAGCAGTTCTTC
TRBD2 TRBJ2-2 TRBV5-5 . CASSLASGTGELFF TGTGCCAGCAGCTTAGCTAGCGGGACCGGGGAGCTGTTTTTT
TRBD1 TRBJ2-1 TRBV6-5 . CASRMGQVYNEQFF TGTGCCAGCCGCATGGGACAGGTCTACAATGAGCAGTTCTTC
TRBD2 TRBJ2-1 TRBV28 . CASSSAPGQGTSGRVWNEQFF TGTGCCAGCAGTTCCGCACCGGGACAGGGGACTAGCGGGAGGGTCTGGAATGAGCAGTTCTTC
. TRBJ2-7 TRBV11-2 . CASSFVARGGYEQYF TGTGCCAGCAGCTTCGTTGCCAGGGGAGGGTACGAGCAGTACTTC
TRBD1 TRBJ1-1 TRBV28 . CASTAATGKVTEAFF TGTGCCAGCACTGCCGCGACAGGGAAGGTCACTGAAGCTTTCTTT
. TRBJ2-3 TRBV15 . CATSGPSALSGDTQYF TGTGCCACCAGCGGACCTAGCGCACTCTCGGGAGATACGCAGTATTTT
TRBD2 TRBJ2-3 TRBV6-6 . CASSYRREGLRGGDF TGTGCCAGCAGTTACAGGCGGGAGGGCCTTCGGGGTGGGGATTTT
. TRBJ2-5 TRBV11-2 . CASSLPSTAPPDF TGTGCCAGCAGCTTACCCAGCACAGCCCCCCCGGACTTC
TRBD2 TRBJ2-1 TRBV6-5 . CASKEGLAGANEQFF TGTGCCAGCAAAGAAGGTCTAGCGGGAGCCAATGAGCAGTTCTTC
. TRBJ1-1 TRBV6-1 . CASSPSGTEAFF TGTGCCAGCAGCCCCTCAGGGACTGAAGCTTTCTTT
. TRBJ2-7 TRBV5-1 . CASSRVSGTYEQYF TGCGCCAGCAGCCGGGTTAGCGGAACCTACGAGCAGTACTTC
TRBD1 TRBJ1-1 TRBV5-1 . CASSFLRDRNTEAFF TGCGCCAGCAGCTTTTTAAGGGACAGGAACACTGAAGCTTTCTTT
. TRBJ2-7 TRBV5-1 . CASSDTYEQYF TGCGCCAGCAGCGACACCTACGAGCAGTACTTC
. TRBJ2-3 TRBV6-6 . CASRMAGRESDTQYF TGTGCCAGCAGAATGGCGGGTCGTGAGTCAGATACGCAGTATTTT
TRBD1 TRBJ1-2 TRBV9 . CASSVGYSGTGDGYTF TGTGCCAGCAGCGTAGGGTACTCCGGGACAGGAGACGGCTACACCTTC
. TRBJ1-1 TRBV29-1 . CSVTGSLNSEAFF TGCAGCGTCACAGGATCCCTTAACTCTGAAGCTTTCTTT
TRBD2 TRBJ2-2 TRBV9 few CASSPVASGLGGELFF TGTGCCAGCAGCCCGGTGGCTAGCGGGTTGGGCGGGGAGCTGTTTTTT
TRBD2 TRBJ2-1 TRBV4-2 . CASSQGSGGPLNEQFF TGTGCCAGCAGCCAAGGGAGCGGGGGGCCCCTTAATGAGCAGTTCTTC
. TRBJ1-1 TRBV18 . CASSPTYPDTEAFF TGTGCCAGCTCACCTACTTATCCGGACACTGAAGCTTTCTTT
. TRBJ1-2 TRBV6-5 . CASQGMQGYTF TGTGCCAGTCAGGGGATGCAGGGCTACACCTTC
TRBD1 TRBJ2-5 TRBV18 . CASSPGQGETQYF TGTGCCAGCTCGCCGGGACAGGGTGAGACCCAGTACTTC
. TRBJ2-2 TRBV19 . CASRVGQKNTGELFF TGTGCCAGTAGAGTCGGACAGAAGAACACCGGGGAGCTGTTTTTT
. TRBJ1-1 TRBV7-9 . CASGIKNTEAFF TGTGCCAGCGGCATCAAGAACACTGAAGCTTTCTTT
. TRBJ2-1 TRBV6-5 . CATFGTPLYNEQFF TGTGCCACTTTCGGGACTCCCCTCTACAATGAGCAGTTCTTC
. TRBJ1-5 TRBV18 . CASSPGGGGVGSGQPQHF TGTGCCAGCTCACCAGGGGGTGGAGGGGTCGGGTCGGGTCAGCCCCAGCATTTT
. TRBJ2-1 TRBV28 . CASSSLVDEQFF TGTGCCAGCAGTTCACTAGTGGATGAGCAGTTCTTC
. TRBJ2-5 TRBV7-2 . CASTQVGGETQYF TGTGCCAGCACTCAGGTCGGGGGAGAGACCCAGTACTTC
. TRBJ1-3 TRBV19 . CASSRTGSNTIYF TGTGCCAGTAGTAGAACAGGTTCCAACACCATATATTTT
. TRBJ2-1 TRBV21-1 . CASSPNSDSLHHYNEQFF TGTGCCAGCAGCCCTAACTCTGACTCCCTCCACCACTACAATGAGCAGTTCTTC
. TRBJ1-1 TRBV5-4 . CASSLEQNTEAFF TGTGCCAGCAGCTTGGAGCAGAACACTGAAGCTTTCTTT
. TRBJ2-3 TRBV13 . CASSPPWRGQIDTQYF TGTGCCAGCAGCCCACCTTGGCGGGGGCAAATAGATACGCAGTATTTT
TRBD1 TRBJ2-7 TRBV27 . CASSPDRVSLYEQYF TGTGCCAGCAGTCCGGACAGGGTGTCCCTCTACGAGCAGTACTTC
. TRBJ1-2 TRBV28 few CAILRRGRGYGYTF TGTGCCATTCTACGCAGGGGCCGGGGCTATGGCTACACCTTC
. TRBJ1-1 TRBV9 few CASSVSDSLNTEAFF TGTGCCAGCAGCGTATCCGACAGCTTGAACACTGAAGCTTTCTTT
. TRBJ1-1 TRBV27 . CASSPPGMGMNTEAFF TGTGCCAGCAGTCCCCCAGGGATGGGGATGAACACTGAAGCTTTCTTT
TRBD1 TRBJ1-1 TRBV19 . CASSTGTAMNTEAFF TGTGCCAGTAGTACCGGGACAGCCATGAACACTGAAGCTTTCTTT
. TRBJ1-1 TRBV5-5 . CATSSFRGSEAFF TGTGCAACTTCGAGTTTTAGGGGGAGTGAAGCTTTCTTT
. TRBJ2-7 TRBV20-1 once CSASISGTYEQYF TGCAGTGCTAGTATCAGCGGAACCTACGAGCAGTACTTC
TRBD1 TRBJ2-7 TRBV10-3 once CAISAVQGANEQYF TGTGCCATCAGTGCGGTCCAGGGGGCAAACGAGCAGTACTTC
TRBD2 TRBJ2-3 TRBV3-1/TRBV3-2 once CASSPTSTLAGQEYF TGTGCCAGCAGCCCTACTTCCACACTAGCGGGGCAGGAGTATTTT
. TRBJ2-1 TRBV6-5 . CASSSRSLSRYNEQFF TGTGCCAGCAGTTCCAGATCCTTGTCTAGATACAATGAGCAGTTCTTC
. TRBJ2-3 TRBV3-1/TRBV3-2 . CASSPSGADTQYF TGTGCCAGCAGCCCATCAGGGGCAGATACGCAGTATTTT
. TRBJ2-6 TRBV28 . CASSHSTGSDGANVLTF TGTGCCAGCAGCCATTCGACAGGATCCGATGGGGCCAACGTCCTGACTTTC
TRBD2 TRBJ2-7 TRBV5-5 . CASSLGGTSGLEQYF TGTGCCAGCAGCTTGGGTGGGACTAGTGGTTTGGAGCAGTACTTC
TRBD1 TRBJ2-7 TRBV7-2 . CASSSPGQRKYF TGTGCCAGCAGCTCACCGGGACAGCGGAAGTACTTC
. TRBJ2-7 TRBV7-8 . CASGQNPYEQYF TGTGCCAGCGGGCAGAACCCCTACGAGCAGTACTTC
. TRBJ2-5 TRBV21-1 . CASSKARGTGKETQYF TGTGCCAGCAGCAAAGCTCGAGGGACAGGGAAAGAGACCCAGTACTTC